The 20 T cell receptor beta chains presented below share a single source sample, sequenced in a study of read filtering for tumor transcriptome and immune sequencing. This library used about 400 ng RNA and molecular barcoded adaptors spanning alpha/delta and beta/gamma chains. TCRdb ran MiXCR on the reads and lists one entry per CDR3 protein. This sample has about 40,000 distinct CDR3 sequences, with roughly 12% found just once. The specimen sequenced was a population of CD138-negative cells sorted from bone marrow. Every receptor here comes from a donor over 35 with multiple myeloma.

This clonotype has a count of ten or more. The rearrangement links TRBV7-2 to TRBJ2-3; D is ambiguous. The CDR3 consists of 11 residues. Germline V gene sequence: CDR1 SGHTA, CDR2 FQGNSA. Trimming shortened V by 6 bases and J by 5 bases, and 6 bases separated the two germline ends. CDR3 sequence: CASRARDTQYF. The DNA for the CDR3 is TGTGCCAGCAGAGCAAGAGATACGCAGTATTTT.

This clonotype has ten or more counts. The genes are TRBV7-8 and TRBJ1-5; D gene uncertain. The V end lost 1 base, the J end lost 3 bases, and 1 base lay between the germline ends. The CDR3 totals 12 residues. Germline V gives CDR1 SGHVS, CDR2 FQNEAQ. The CDR3 coding sequence is TGTGCCAGCAGCTTAGTCAATCAGCCCCAGCATTTT. Residues: CASSLVNQPQHF.

This clonotype was counted at least ten times. The rearrangement uses TRBV4-1 and TRBJ2-3; maybe TRBD1 (6 bases). Trimming pared 0 bases from V and 0 bases from J, leaving 13 bases between. The CDR3 length is 17 residues. Germline lookup yields CDR1 MGHRA and CDR2 YSYEKL. The CDR3 sequence is CASSQEVGASSTDTQYF. Written as DNA, the CDR3 is TGCGCCAGCAGCCAAGAGGTGGGGGCATCTAGCACAGATACGCAGTATTTT.

On this clonotype: A much more abundant neighbour one base away suggests this may be a read error. J is TRBJ1-1 and V is TRBV6-5; the D gene is possibly TRBD1 (5 bases). This CDR3 has 12 amino acids. V was pared by 5 bases and J by 7 bases, with 11 bases between. CDR1 is MNHEY and CDR2 is SVGAGI in the germline V gene. This chain's CDR3 is CASSHLRVEAFF. The DNA of the CDR3 is TGTGCCAGCAGTCACCTCAGGGTTGAAGCTTTCTTT.

Many counts were recorded for this clonotype. The rearrangement joins TRBV5-6 to TRBJ2-7, with D unresolved. The CDR3 has 11 residues. Germline loops: CDR1 SGHDT, CDR2 YYEEEE. Deletions cut 7 bases from V and 4 bases from J, with 9 bases between. For the CDR3, the DNA is TGTGCCAGCGTAAAGGGTTACGAGCAGTACTTC. This encodes CASVKGYEQYF.

As regards this clonotype: One base away lies a much larger clone, so this may be a sequencing read error. V is TRBV20-1 and J is TRBJ1-5; no clear D. CDR1 and CDR2 (germline): DFQATT, SNEGSKA (reference sequence). The CDR3 extends over 13 amino acids. Trimming took off 3 bases at V and 7 bases at J, with 13 bases between the two ends. CDR3 coding DNA: TGCAGTGCTAGCAAGGACCTCAAACAGCCCCAGCATTTT. This gives the protein CSASKDLKQPQHF.

Only a few counts were recorded for this clonotype. A clone one base away is much larger, so this may be a read error. This rearrangement joins TRBV12-3 or TRBV12-4 to TRBJ2-7; either TRBD1 or TRBD2 may fit D (7 bases each). The CDR3 length is 14 residues. The V gene lost 4 bases and the J gene lost 4 bases, with 14 bases spanning the gap. This CDR3 is CASSSAGQSYEQYF. Here the CDR3 DNA reads TGTGCCAGCAGTTCAGCGGGACAGTCATACGAGCAGTACTTC.

This clonotype turned up a few times. The chain links TRBV7-6 to TRBJ2-5; TRBD2 might be the D (5 bases). This CDR3 region has 15 residues. Trimming stripped 0 bases from V and 4 bases from J, with 12 bases between. Germline CDR1 reads SGHVS; CDR2 reads FNYEAQ. The CDR3 nucleotides read TGTGCCAGCAGCTTAGCGCGAGGGCTGGGAGAGACCCAGTACTTC. Translated, it gives CASSLARGLGETQYF.

Many counts were recorded for this clonotype. This chain uses TRBV4-1 with TRBJ2-2, with TRBD2 as a possible D gene (5 bases). There are 16 residues in the CDR3. Germline lookup yields CDR1 MGHRA and CDR2 YSYEKL. Trimming removed 1 base from V and 0 bases from J, with 9 bases in between. CDR3 protein: CASSQAGETNTGELFF. The CDR3 nucleotides read TGCGCCAGCAGCCAAGCCGGGGAGACGAACACCGGGGAGCTGTTTTTT.

V usage is TRBV5-1 and J usage is TRBJ2-1, with D perhaps given as TRBD1 or TRBD2 (6 bases each). The CDR3 consists of 21 residues. V was clipped by 5 bases and J by 0 bases, with 30 bases between them. Germline values: CDR1 SGHRS, CDR2 YFSETQ. This CDR3 is CASRLVSTGLASQSSYNEQFF. CDR3 in DNA: TGCGCCAGCAGACTCGTTAGCACAGGGCTAGCGAGTCAAAGCTCCTACAATGAGCAGTTCTTC.

A word on this clonotype: A read error is likely here: a far larger clone is one base away. The rearrangement joins TRBV6-5 to TRBJ2-1; D tentatively reads TRBD1 or TRBD2 (5 bases each). Germline V lookup: CDR1 MNHEY, CDR2 SVGAGI. The CDR3 has 14 amino acids. This chain's CDR3 is CDSSEEDTWNEQFF. In DNA, the CDR3 is TGTGACAGCAGTGAGGAGGACACTTGGAATGAGCAGTTCTTC.

As to this clonotype: One base away lies a much larger clone, so this may be a sequencing read error. The V gene is TRBV28, the J gene TRBJ2-6; 12 nucleotides agree with TRBD1. The CDR3 sequence is 17 residues long. Germline V CDR1 and CDR2: MDHEN, SYDVKM. CDR3 bases: TGTGCCAGCCGCCCGGGACAGGGGGCTTCTGAGGCCAACGTCCTGACTTTC. It translates to CASRPGQGASEANVLTF.

At least ten counts were recorded for this clonotype. The rearrangement joins TRBV27 to TRBJ2-7, with no clear D. The V end lost 4 bases, the J end lost 7 bases, and 14 bases lay between the germline ends. The V gene's germline CDR1 is MNHEY and CDR2 SMNVEV (reference sequence). The CDR3 has 13 amino acids. The CDR3 loop reads CASSSSPSREQYF. The CDR3 nucleotides read TGTGCCAGCAGTTCCTCACCCAGTAGGGAGCAGTACTTC.

This clonotype has at least ten counts. CDR3 loop: CASSFSTRTGGWNEQFF. The CDR3 region has the DNA TGTGCCAGCAGCTTCTCGACCCGGACAGGGGGCTGGAATGAGCAGTTCTTC. The chain is built from TRBV7-9 and TRBJ2-1; 11 bases map to TRBD1. After removal of 3 bases from V and 7 bases from J, the junction contained 11 bases not matched to a gene. This CDR3 has 17 residues. CDR1 and CDR2 from the germline V gene are SEHNR and FQNEAQ (reference sequence).

This clonotype has at least ten counts. CDR3 sequence reads: CASRGTGYSPLHF. The DNA of the CDR3 is TGTGCCAGCAGAGGGACAGGTTATTCACCCCTCCACTTT. The gene calls are TRBV27 and TRBJ1-6, with TRBD1 identical over 8 bases. V gave up 6 bases and J gave up 8 bases; unmatched junction bases: 3. The CDR3 has 13 residues. Germline CDR1 reads MNHEY; CDR2 reads SMNVEV (reference sequence).

This clonotype was counted between two and nine times. Possible read error: a much larger clone is one base away. This chain joins TRBV4-1 and TRBJ2-3; 11 positions agree with TRBD2. There are 19 residues in the CDR3. The V gene's germline CDR1 is MGHRA and CDR2 YSYEKL. In nucleotides, the CDR3 is TGCGCCAGCAGCCGACCGACTAGCGGGGTTACTACTAGCACAGATGCGCAGTATTTT. Translated: CASSRPTSGVTTSTDAQYF.

This clonotype was counted ten times or more. CDR3 region: CASSVRVSTNTEAFF. Here the CDR3 DNA reads TGTGCCAGCAGCGTTAGGGTCAGCACGAACACTGAAGCTTTCTTT. The chain has TRBV6-1 and TRBJ1-1; D uncertain. Germline V CDR1 and CDR2: MNHNS, SASEGT. The ends were cut back, 6 bases at V and 1 base at J, with 15 bases in the middle. This CDR3 contains 15 residues.

Notes on this clonotype: Relative to the germline gene, one junction end is altered; a read error may explain this. The rearrangement links TRBV7-2 to TRBJ1-5, with TRBD1 as a possible D gene (6 bases). There are 14 residues in the CDR3. Germline V lookup: CDR1 SGHTA, CDR2 FQGNSA. The CDR3 nucleotides are TGTGCCAGCAGCCTACAGGGTTACAATCAGCCCCAGCTTTTT. Its translation is CASSLQGYNQPQLF.

This clonotype was detected a few times. The chain employs TRBV11-2 and TRBJ2-7; D uncertain. V lost 8 bases to trimming and J lost 2 bases, with 13 bases between them. CDR1 and CDR2 from the germline V gene are SGHAT and FQNNGV. The CDR3 sequence is 13 residues long. As DNA, the CDR3 is TGTGCCAGCTTAACGGACGGCGCCTACGAGCAGTACTTC. The encoded protein is CASLTDGAYEQYF. Combining the CDR3 with reference TRBV11-2 and TRBJ2-7 gives the whole variable domain EAGVAQSPRYKIIEKRQSVAFWCNPISGHATLYWYQQILGQGPKLLIQFQNNGVVDDSQLPKDRFSAERLKGVDSTLKIQPAKLEDSAVYLCASLTDGAYEQYFGPGTRLTVT.

This clonotype was counted ten times or more. This sequence joins TRBV5-1 and TRBJ2-2; 7 nucleotides align to TRBD2. V shed 0 bases and J 6 bases; nucleotides not matched to a gene: 8. There are 16 residues in the CDR3. Looked up from germline, CDR1 is SGHRS and CDR2 is YFSETQ. This CDR3 is CASSLVLAVRPGELFF. The DNA of the CDR3 is TGCGCCAGCAGCTTGGTTCTAGCGGTCCGGCCCGGGGAGCTGTTTTTT.